These T cell receptor beta chains were read from a single sample in a study of T cells in Graves' hyperthyroidism and ophthalmopathy. Via MiXCR, TCRdb re-called the multiplex PCR reads, giving one row per CDR3 protein. Here the sample spans approximately 640,000 distinct CDR3 sequences, roughly 46% being singletons. The sample was peripheral blood or thyroid tissue (not recorded which). The receptors come from an adult man with Graves' disease, either hyperthyroidism or ophthalmopathy (not recorded which). Both conserved end residues are part of each CDR3. The D gene is left open where the match is weak. Size is omitted from some rows. Given values are once, few, many or a class for expanded clones.

size: NA
V: TRBV7-2
J: TRBJ1-5
length: 14
D: NA
DNA: TGTGCCAGCAGTGTGACACCCGTGGATCAGCCCCAGCATTTT
CDR3: CASSVTPVDQPQHF

size: once
V: TRBV20-1
J: TRBJ2-7
length: 13
D: NA
DNA: TGCAGTGCTAGCCCCCCCACCTCCTACGAGCAGCACTTC
CDR3: CSASPPTSYEQHF

size: many
V: TRBV29-1
J: TRBJ1-4
length: 11
D: NA
DNA: TGCAGCGTTGAAGGGCGAGAAAAACTGTTTTTT
CDR3: CSVEGREKLFF

size: many
V: TRBV2
J: TRBJ1-6
length: 16
D: NA
DNA: TGTGCCAGCAGTGAATCGGGGGACGTTGGATATTCACCCCTCCACTTT
CDR3: CASSESGDVGYSPLHF

size: NA
V: TRBV7-2
J: TRBJ2-6
length: 15
D: NA
DNA: TGTGCCAGCATCGCGGGCGCCTCTGGGGCCAACGTCCTGACTTTC
CDR3: CASIAGASGANVLTF

size: NA
V: TRBV7-9
J: TRBJ1-1
length: 12
D: TRBD1
DNA: TGTGCCAGCAGCCCGGGACAGAGACAAGCTTTCTTT
CDR3: CASSPGQRQAFF

size: many
V: TRBV20-1
J: TRBJ2-7
length: 15
D: NA
DNA: TGCAGTGCTAGCGCCTCCCTGCAGGCTACCTACGAGCAGTACTTC
CDR3: CSASASLQATYEQYF

size: NA
V: TRBV7-9
J: TRBJ2-2
length: 16
D: TRBD2
DNA: TGTGCCAGCAGCTTAGCCGGCGGACTAGAGACCGGGGAGCTGTTTTTT
CDR3: CASSLAGGLETGELFF

size: NA
V: TRBV7-9
J: TRBJ1-5
length: 16
D: NA
DNA: TGTGCCAGCAGCTCCTCCGGGGCGCGAAACAATCAGCCCCAGCATTTT
CDR3: CASSSSGARNNQPQHF

size: many
V: TRBV28
J: TRBJ1-6
length: 17
D: NA
DNA: TGTGCCAGCAGTTTACGCGGGATCGGGCAATATAATTCACCCCTCCACTTT
CDR3: CASSLRGIGQYNSPLHF

size: NA
V: TRBV7-9
J: TRBJ2-7
length: 14
D: TRBD1
DNA: TGTGCCAGCAGCTACCGCACAGGGGGCTACGAGCAGTACTTC
CDR3: CASSYRTGGYEQYF

size: NA
V: TRBV6-5
J: TRBJ1-2
length: 15
D: NA
DNA: TGTGCCAGCAGTTCTACGTCGACAGATAACTATGGCTACACCTTC
CDR3: CASSSTSTDNYGYTF

size: NA
V: TRBV9
J: TRBJ2-5
length: 18
D: NA
DNA: TGTGCCAGCAGCGCCCATCAGGACCCTCGGGGCTACCAAGAGACCCAGTACTTC
CDR3: CASSAHQDPRGYQETQYF

size: many
V: TRBV2
J: TRBJ1-5
length: 13
D: NA
DNA: TGTGCCAGCAGTGAAAGGGCGAGTCAGCCCCAGCATTTT
CDR3: CASSERASQPQHF

size: many
V: TRBV7-2
J: TRBJ2-7
length: 13
D: NA
DNA: TGTGCCAGCAGTTTCGGTGTGTCCTACGAGCAGTACTTC
CDR3: CASSFGVSYEQYF

size: few
V: TRBV10-3
J: TRBJ1-1
length: 15
D: NA
DNA: TGTGCCATCAGTGAGTTTCGGGGGGGCGGCACTGAAGCTTTCTTT
CDR3: CAISEFRGGGTEAFF

size: many
V: TRBV10-2
J: TRBJ1-5
length: 16
D: NA
DNA: TGCGCCAGCAGTGAGAATGGGGCAGGTTCTAATCAGCCCCAGCATTTT
CDR3: CASSENGAGSNQPQHF

size: few
V: TRBV4-1
J: TRBJ1-5
length: 16
D: TRBD1
DNA: TGCGCCAGCAGCCAAGCGACAGGGTTCGAGTATCAGCCCCAGCATTTT
CDR3: CASSQATGFEYQPQHF

size: few
V: TRBV5-1
J: TRBJ1-1
length: 14
D: NA
DNA: TGCGCCAGCAGCTTGGGATGGGGCGTCACTGAAGCTTTCTTT
CDR3: CASSLGWGVTEAFF

size: few
V: TRBV7-9
J: TRBJ2-7
length: 13
D: NA
DNA: TGTGCCAGCAGTTACCCGGGAGATTACGAGCAGTACTTC
CDR3: CASSYPGDYEQYF

size: few
V: TRBV20-1
J: TRBJ1-5
length: 15
D: TRBD1
DNA: TGCAGTGCCTCATGGCAGGGGGGCAGCAATCAGCCCCAGCATTTT
CDR3: CSASWQGGSNQPQHF

size: NA
V: TRBV2
J: TRBJ2-7
length: 14
D: TRBD1
DNA: TGTGCCAGCAGGGAACAGGGGAGCCCCTACGAGCAGTACTTC
CDR3: CASREQGSPYEQYF

size: NA
V: TRBV2
J: TRBJ2-7
length: 17
D: TRBD1
DNA: TGTGCCAGCAGCCCGTTCGCCGGGACAGGGGCTGGATACGAGCAGTACTTC
CDR3: CASSPFAGTGAGYEQYF

size: few
V: TRBV7-2
J: TRBJ2-7
length: 16
D: NA
DNA: TGTGCCAGCACCCCTAGGGGAGGACGGAGCTCCTACGAGCAGTACTTC
CDR3: CASTPRGGRSSYEQYF

size: NA
V: TRBV10-3
J: TRBJ2-7
length: 14
D: TRBD1
DNA: TGTGCCATCAGTGACGGGGACAGGGGCTACGAGCAGTACTTC
CDR3: CAISDGDRGYEQYF

size: NA
V: TRBV7-2
J: TRBJ1-1
length: 17
D: NA
DNA: TGTGCCAGCAGCTTAGATACTGGGGGCTTAAAGAACACTGAAGCTTTCTTT
CDR3: CASSLDTGGLKNTEAFF

size: few
V: TRBV24-1
J: TRBJ2-2
length: 17
D: NA
DNA: TGTGCCACCAGTAAACCTCGGGCTGGTGCGAACACCGGGGAGCTGTTTTTT
CDR3: CATSKPRAGANTGELFF

size: many
V: TRBV7-2
J: TRBJ1-5
length: 14
D: TRBD1
DNA: TGTGCCAGCAGCTGGGGACAGGGAAGTCAGCCCCAGCATTTT
CDR3: CASSWGQGSQPQHF

size: many
V: TRBV2
J: TRBJ1-5
length: 14
D: NA
DNA: TGTGCCAGCAGCCCACAGGGAGCTGGACAGCCCCAGCATTTT
CDR3: CASSPQGAGQPQHF

size: NA
V: TRBV7-9
J: TRBJ2-7
length: 15
D: NA
DNA: TGTGCCAGCAGCTTAACAGGGCTCCCAATCTACGAGCAGTACTTC
CDR3: CASSLTGLPIYEQYF

size: many
V: TRBV20-1
J: TRBJ1-2
length: 13
D: NA
DNA: TGCAGTGCAGAGACCCAGGGATCCTACGGCTACACCTTC
CDR3: CSAETQGSYGYTF

size: many
V: TRBV5-1
J: TRBJ1-4
length: 15
D: NA
DNA: TGCGCCAGCAGCTTGGCAGTAGCAACTAATGAAAAACTGTTTTTT
CDR3: CASSLAVATNEKLFF

size: NA
V: TRBV19
J: TRBJ2-7
length: 15
D: TRBD2
DNA: TGTGCCAGTAGTTCCCGACTAGCGGGGGGCGGCGAGCAGTACTTC
CDR3: CASSSRLAGGGEQYF

size: many
V: TRBV29-1
J: TRBJ1-5
length: 14
D: NA
DNA: TGCAGCGTAAAGGGGGTCGATAGCAATCAGCCCCAGCATTTT
CDR3: CSVKGVDSNQPQHF

size: few
V: TRBV12-3/TRBV12-4
J: TRBJ1-3
length: 11
D: NA
DNA: TGTGCCAGTGGACAGCCAACCCTAATATATTTT
CDR3: CASGQPTLIYF

size: NA
V: TRBV29-1
J: TRBJ2-7
length: 13
D: NA
DNA: TGCAGCGTTGATAGTGACACTGCCTACGAGCAGTACTTC
CDR3: CSVDSDTAYEQYF

size: NA
V: TRBV12-3/TRBV12-4
J: TRBJ1-2
length: 14
D: TRBD1
DNA: TGTGCCAGCAGTCTTGGGACAGAAGCTAATGGCTACACCTTC
CDR3: CASSLGTEANGYTF